This T cell receptor (beta chain) appears in the sequencing data of a study of T-cell reconstitution after alpha-beta-depleted transplantation in children. J gave up 9 bases and V 1 base, and 3 bases lay outside the gene matches. The V gene's germline CDR1 is SGHRS and CDR2 YFSETQ. This CDR3 has 15 residues. It was with unique molecular identifiers that the TCRbeta library was prepared. TCRdb processed the PCR reads anew with MiXCR; each CDR3 protein has one entry. The data show about 460,000 distinct CDR3 sequences, over 10% seen once. This clonotype was found a few times. Antigen: not known. Regarding the study as a whole: Where some patients showed high TCRbeta diversity at day 60, it came from recipient T cells and thymic progenitors that had survived. Two months or so post-transplant, alpha-beta T cells reportedly derived from several hundred expanded graft clones. Newly produced T cells mostly accounted for T-cell counts and diversity one year post-transplant.

Here the sequenced sample was PBMCs, mostly from graft donor cells, taken 180 days after TCRalphabeta/CD19-depleted stem cell transplant. V usage is TRBV5-1 and J usage is TRBJ2-1, with 14 bases identical to TRBD2. The TCR sequence derives from a female patient aged 2 to 10 who had a stem cell transplant for aplastic anemia, so the T cells may come from the graft donor. The CDR3, as DNA: TGCGCCAGCAGCTTGTGGACTAGCGGGAGGTCTGAGCAGTTCTTC. Protein sequence: CASSLWTSGRSEQFF.